This TCR beta chain stems from a study of cytomegalovirus exposure and HLA in healthy donors. The PCR used 60 Vbeta and 13 Jbeta primers. Assay: immunoSEQ multiplex PCR; the TCRdb copy retains only in-frame clones and omits some. This table holds about 76,000 clones, 70% to 80% found once. This clone was picked up a small number of times. V gave up 5 bases and J gave up 0 bases; unmatched junction bases: 3. The CDR3 is made up of 14 amino acids. Germline CDR1 is MGHDK and CDR2 is SYGVNS. The specimen was PBMCs. V usage is TRBV25-1 and J usage is TRBJ1-1, with 7 bases lining up with TRBD1. The TCR was taken from a young man in good health and CMV-seronegative. The CDR3 reads CASSPQGLNTEAFF. DNA for the CDR3: TGTGCCAGCAGTCCACAGGGGTTGAACACTGAAGCTTTCTTT. Variable domain in full (rest from reference TRBV25-1 and TRBJ1-1): EADIYQTPRYLVIGTGKKITLECSQTMGHDKMYWYQQDPGMELHLIHYSYGVNSTEKGDLSSESTVSRIRTEHFPLTLESARPSHTSQYLCASSPQGLNTEAFFGQGTRLTVV.